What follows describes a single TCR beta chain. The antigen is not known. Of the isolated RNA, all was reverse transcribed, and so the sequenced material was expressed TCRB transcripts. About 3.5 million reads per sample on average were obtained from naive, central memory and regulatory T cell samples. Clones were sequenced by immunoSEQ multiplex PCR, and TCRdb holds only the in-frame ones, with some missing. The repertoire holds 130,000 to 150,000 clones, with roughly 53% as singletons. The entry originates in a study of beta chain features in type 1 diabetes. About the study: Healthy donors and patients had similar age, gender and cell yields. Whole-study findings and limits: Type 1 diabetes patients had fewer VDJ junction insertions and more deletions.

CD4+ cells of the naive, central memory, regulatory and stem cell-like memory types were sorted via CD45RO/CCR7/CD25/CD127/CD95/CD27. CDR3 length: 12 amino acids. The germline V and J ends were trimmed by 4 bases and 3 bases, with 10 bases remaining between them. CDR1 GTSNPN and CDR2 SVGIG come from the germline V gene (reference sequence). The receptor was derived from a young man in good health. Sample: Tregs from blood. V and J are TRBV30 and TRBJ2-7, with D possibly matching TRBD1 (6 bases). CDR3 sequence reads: CAWNQGHYEQYF. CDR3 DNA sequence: TGTGCCTGGAACCAGGGACACTACGAGCAGTACTTC.